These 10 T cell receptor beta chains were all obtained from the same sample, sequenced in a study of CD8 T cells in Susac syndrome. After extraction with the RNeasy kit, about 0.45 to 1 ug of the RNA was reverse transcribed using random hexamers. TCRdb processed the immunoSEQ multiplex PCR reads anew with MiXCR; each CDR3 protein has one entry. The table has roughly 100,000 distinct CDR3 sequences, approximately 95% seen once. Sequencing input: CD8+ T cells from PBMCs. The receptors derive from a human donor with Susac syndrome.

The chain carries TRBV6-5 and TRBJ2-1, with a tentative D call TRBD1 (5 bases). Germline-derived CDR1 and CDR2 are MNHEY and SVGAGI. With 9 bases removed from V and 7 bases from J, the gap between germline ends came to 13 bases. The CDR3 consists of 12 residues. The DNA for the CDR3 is TGTGCCAGTCAGGATGGACATAATGAGCAGTTCTTC. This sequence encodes CASQDGHNEQFF.

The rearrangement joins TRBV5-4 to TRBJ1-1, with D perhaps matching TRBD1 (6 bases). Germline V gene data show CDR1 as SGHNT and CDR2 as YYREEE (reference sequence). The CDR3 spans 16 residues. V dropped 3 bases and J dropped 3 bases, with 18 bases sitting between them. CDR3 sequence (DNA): TGTGCCAGCAGCTCTTACCTGGACAGACATGACACTGAAGCTTTCTTT. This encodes CASSSYLDRHDTEAFF.

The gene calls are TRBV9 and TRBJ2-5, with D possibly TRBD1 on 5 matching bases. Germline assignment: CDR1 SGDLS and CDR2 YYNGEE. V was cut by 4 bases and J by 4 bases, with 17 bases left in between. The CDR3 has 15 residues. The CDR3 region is CASSPLQGETETQYF. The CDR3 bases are TGTGCCAGCAGCCCGCTGCAGGGCGAGACAGAGACCCAGTACTTC.

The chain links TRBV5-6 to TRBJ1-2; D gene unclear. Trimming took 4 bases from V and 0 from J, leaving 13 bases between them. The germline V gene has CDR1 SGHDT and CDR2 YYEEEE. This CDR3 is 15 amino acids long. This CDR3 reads CASSPSPSSNYGYTF. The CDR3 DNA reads TGTGCCAGCAGCCCTTCTCCTTCATCTAACTATGGCTACACCTTC.

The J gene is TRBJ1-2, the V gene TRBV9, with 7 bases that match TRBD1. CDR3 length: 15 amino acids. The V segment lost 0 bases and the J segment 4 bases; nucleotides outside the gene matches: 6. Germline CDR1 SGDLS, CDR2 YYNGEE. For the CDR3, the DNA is TGTGCCAGCAGCGTAGGTAAGGGGACAGTCTATGGCTACACCTTC. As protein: CASSVGKGTVYGYTF.

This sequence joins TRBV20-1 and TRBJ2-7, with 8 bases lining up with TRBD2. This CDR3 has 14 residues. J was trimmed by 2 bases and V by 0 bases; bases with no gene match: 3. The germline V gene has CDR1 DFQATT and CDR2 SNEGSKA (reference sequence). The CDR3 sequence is CSAREPAGAYEQYF. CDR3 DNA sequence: TGCAGTGCTAGAGAACCAGCGGGGGCCTACGAGCAGTACTTC.

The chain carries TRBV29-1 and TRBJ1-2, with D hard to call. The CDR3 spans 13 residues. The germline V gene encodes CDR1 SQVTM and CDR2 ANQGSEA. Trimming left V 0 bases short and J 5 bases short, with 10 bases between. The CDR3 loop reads CSVEDPRKYGYTF. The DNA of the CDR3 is TGCAGCGTTGAAGATCCCAGGAAATATGGCTACACCTTC. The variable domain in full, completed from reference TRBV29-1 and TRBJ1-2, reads SAVISQKPSRDICQRGTSLTIQCQVDSQVTMMFWYRQQPGQSLTLIATANQGSEATYESGFVIDKFPISRPNLTFSTLTVSNMSPEDSSIYLCSVEDPRKYGYTFGSGTRLTVV.

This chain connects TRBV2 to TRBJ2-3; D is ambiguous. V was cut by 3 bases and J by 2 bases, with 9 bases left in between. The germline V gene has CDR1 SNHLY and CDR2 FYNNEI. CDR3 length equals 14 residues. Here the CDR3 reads CASSEVGNTDTQYF. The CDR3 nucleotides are TGTGCCAGCAGTGAGGTGGGGAACACAGATACGCAGTATTTT.

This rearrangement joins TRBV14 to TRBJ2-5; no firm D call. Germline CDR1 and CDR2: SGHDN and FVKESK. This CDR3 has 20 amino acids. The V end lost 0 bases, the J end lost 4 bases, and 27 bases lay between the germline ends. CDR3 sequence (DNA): TGTGCCAGCAGCCAAGACGTCAGGTGGCTGGATGCTAAGGTCCGAGAGACCCAGTACTTC. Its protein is CASSQDVRWLDAKVRETQYF.

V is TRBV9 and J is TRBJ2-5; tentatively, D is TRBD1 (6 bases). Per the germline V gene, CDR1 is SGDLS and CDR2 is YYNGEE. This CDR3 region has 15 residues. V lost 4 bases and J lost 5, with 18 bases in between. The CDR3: CASSPSGASRETQYF. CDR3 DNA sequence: TGTGCCAGCAGCCCGTCAGGGGCTTCCAGGGAGACCCAGTACTTC.